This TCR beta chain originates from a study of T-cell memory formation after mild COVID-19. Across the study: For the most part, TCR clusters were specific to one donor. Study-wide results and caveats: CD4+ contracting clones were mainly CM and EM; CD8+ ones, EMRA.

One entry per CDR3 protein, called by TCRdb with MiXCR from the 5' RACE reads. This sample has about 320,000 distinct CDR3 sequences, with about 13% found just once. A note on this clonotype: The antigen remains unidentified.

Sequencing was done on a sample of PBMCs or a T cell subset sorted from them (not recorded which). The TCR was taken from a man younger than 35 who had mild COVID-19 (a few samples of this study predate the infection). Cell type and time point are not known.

Here the CDR3 reads CASISRGTNAEAFF. CDR3 coding DNA: TGTGCCAGCATCTCTCGGGGGACAAACGCTGAAGCTTTCTTT. The rearrangement uses TRBV12-3 or TRBV12-4 and TRBJ1-1, with a weak D call TRBD1 (6 bases). This CDR3 spans 14 amino acids. V was pared by 7 bases and J by 6 bases, with 18 bases between.